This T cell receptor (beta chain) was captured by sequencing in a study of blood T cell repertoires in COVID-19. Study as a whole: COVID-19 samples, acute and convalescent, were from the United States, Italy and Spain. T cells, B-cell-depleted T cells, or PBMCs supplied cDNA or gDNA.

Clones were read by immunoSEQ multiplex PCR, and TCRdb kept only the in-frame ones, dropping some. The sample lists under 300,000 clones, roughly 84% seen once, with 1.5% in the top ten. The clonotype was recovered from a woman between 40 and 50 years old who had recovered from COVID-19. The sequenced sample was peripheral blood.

The CDR3 sequence: CASGVPEQPQHF. CDR3 coding DNA: TGTGCCTCGGGTGTACCGGAGCAGCCCCAGCATTTT. J is TRBJ1-5 and V is TRBV28, with no clear D. V lost 11 bases and J lost 7, with 15 bases in between. The CDR3 contains 12 residues. Germline V gene sequence: CDR1 MDHEN, CDR2 SYDVKM.